This T cell receptor (beta chain) was profiled in a study of blood T cells in healthy people across ages. To note about this clonotype: A much more abundant neighbour one base away suggests this may be a read error.

A second about 7 to 12 cycle PCR used barcoded and J-beta primers. TCRdb re-derived calls from the 5' RACE reads in MiXCR, one entry per CDR3 protein. Of over 500,000 distinct CDR3 sequences in the sample, about 26% were seen once. CDR1 and CDR2 (germline): MGHRA, YSYEKL. The CDR3 spans 17 residues. The ends were cut back, 3 bases at V and 2 bases at J, with 18 bases in the middle. This sample was also put to use in a study of T cells of mothers and their children. That source adds: Material was donated by three healthy Caucasian mothers and their six children.

The chain uses TRBV4-1 and TRBJ2-3, with D maybe TRBD1 (5 bases). Sequences were obtained from blood. The clonotype comes from a boy aged 2 to 10 in good health. The CDR3, as DNA: TGCGCCAGCAGCCAGGAAGACAGTGACCCGAACACAGATACGCAGTATTTT. Its translation: CASSQEDSDPNTDTQYF.